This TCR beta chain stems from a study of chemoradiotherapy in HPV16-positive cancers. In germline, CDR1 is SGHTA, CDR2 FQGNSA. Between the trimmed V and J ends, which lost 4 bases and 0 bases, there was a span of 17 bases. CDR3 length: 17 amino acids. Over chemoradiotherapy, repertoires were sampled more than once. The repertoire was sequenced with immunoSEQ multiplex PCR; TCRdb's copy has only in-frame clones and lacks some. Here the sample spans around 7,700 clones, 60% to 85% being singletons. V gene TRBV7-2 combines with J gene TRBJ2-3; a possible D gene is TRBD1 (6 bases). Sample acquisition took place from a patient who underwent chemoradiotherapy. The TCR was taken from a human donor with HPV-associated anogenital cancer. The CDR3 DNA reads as TGTGCCAGCAGCTCCCGACTGAGACAGGCTAGCACAGATACGCAGTATTTT. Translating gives CASSSRLRQASTDTQYF. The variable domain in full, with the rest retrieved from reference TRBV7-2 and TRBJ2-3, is GAGVSQSPSNKVTEKGKDVELRCDPISGHTALYWYRQSLGQGLEFLIYFQGNSAPDKSGLPSDRFSAERTGGSVSTLTIQRTQQEDSAVYLCASSSRLRQASTDTQYFGPGTRLTVL.